A single sample gave rise to the 24 T cell receptor beta chains below, sequenced in a study of blood T cell repertoires in COVID-19. Using immunoSEQ multiplex PCR, the repertoire was profiled, and TCRdb retains in-frame clones only, with some absent. Seen here are a few hundred thousand clones, 84% observed once, and the top ten hold over 1.5%. Source material: peripheral blood. Receptors were obtained from a middle-aged woman who had recovered from COVID-19.

The chain joins TRBV3-1 (or the pseudogene TRBV3-2) to TRBJ1-2; TRBD1 is a possible D gene (5 bases). The CDR3 spans 14 residues. CDR1 and CDR2 (germline): LGHDT, YNNKEL (reference sequence). The germline V and J ends were trimmed by 1 base and 5 bases, with 11 bases remaining between them. The CDR3 sequence is CASSQGRDYYGYTF. CDR3 DNA: TGTGCCAGCAGCCAAGGCAGGGATTATTATGGCTACACCTTC.

A word on this clone: Other DNA sequences in this sample translate to the same CDR3. V is TRBV5-1 and J is TRBJ2-1, with D possibly TRBD1 on 6 matching bases. Germline CDR1 reads SGHRS; CDR2 reads YFSETQ. The V end was cut by 5 bases, the J end by 5 bases, with 11 bases between. The CDR3 is 13 amino acids. CDR3 region: CASRVGQNNEQFF. The DNA for the CDR3 is TGCGCCAGCAGGGTAGGACAGAACAATGAGCAGTTCTTC. The full variable domain, rest sourced from reference TRBV5-1 and TRBJ2-1, is KAGVTQTPRYLIKTRGQQVTLSCSPISGHRSVSWYQQTPGQGLQFLFEYFSETQRNKGNFPGRFSGRQFSNSRSEMNVSTLELGDSALYLCASRVGQNNEQFFGPGTRLTVL.

This clone has just one count. This chain links TRBV28 with TRBJ1-1, with D unclear. V was clipped by 6 bases and J by 4 bases, with 18 bases between them. Germline assignment: CDR1 MDHEN and CDR2 SYDVKM. The CDR3 length is 15 residues. The CDR3 sequence: CASRFSGGGGTEAFF. The DNA for the CDR3 is TGTGCCAGCAGGTTCAGCGGTGGAGGAGGCACTGAAGCTTTCTTT.

This chain links TRBV7-2 with TRBJ2-7, with a possible D match to TRBD1 (6 bases). This CDR3 is 14 amino acids long. V dropped 2 bases and J dropped 2 bases, with 10 bases sitting between them. CDR1 SGHTA and CDR2 FQGNSA come from the germline V gene. The CDR3 is CASSLNRVTYEQYF. The CDR3 nucleotides read TGTGCCAGCAGCTTAAACAGGGTAACCTACGAGCAGTACTTC.

Here the CDR3 DNA reads TGTGCCAGTAGTATAACCCCCGGCGGATACACCGGGGAGCTGTTTTTT. Protein sequence: CASSITPGGYTGELFF. The chain has TRBV19 and TRBJ2-2; D ambiguous. The CDR3 runs to 16 residues. V was shortened by 2 bases and J by 3 bases, with 13 bases between the two germline ends. Germline V lookup: CDR1 LNHDA, CDR2 SQIVND (reference sequence).

The chain recombines TRBV6-5 with TRBJ1-1, with D unclear. Trimming took 6 bases from V and 3 from J, leaving 17 bases between them. This CDR3 comprises 15 residues. Per germline, CDR1 MNHEY and CDR2 SVGAGI. Here the CDR3 DNA reads TGTGCCAGCAGGGGAGTTGGGGTCCCCGACACTGAAGCTTTCTTT. It codes for CASRGVGVPDTEAFF.

This chain links TRBV7-3 with TRBJ2-2, with 8 bases aligning to TRBD1. The CDR3 has 15 residues. Germline V gene sequence: CDR1 SGHTA, CDR2 FQGTGA. Trimming cost V 3 bases and J 6 bases; bases outside gene matches: 6. The CDR3 reads CASSFQGAKSGELFF. The CDR3 DNA reads TGTGCCAGCAGCTTCCAGGGGGCGAAGTCCGGGGAGCTGTTTTTT.

This chain connects TRBV9 to TRBJ1-6; weak D call: TRBD1 (5 bases). Germline loops: CDR1 SGDLS, CDR2 YYNGEE. The CDR3 totals 15 residues. The V end lost 3 bases, the J end lost 7 bases, and 14 bases lay between the germline ends. CDR3 sequence (DNA): TGTGCCAGCAGCGCCAGGGATGTGGCAAATTCACCCCTCCACTTT. Encoded protein: CASSARDVANSPLHF.

V is TRBV4-2 and J is TRBJ2-3, with TRBD2 as a possible D gene (6 bases). Trimming stripped 3 bases from V and 0 bases from J, with 16 bases between. CDR3 length: 17 residues. Germline V gene data show CDR1 as LGHNA and CDR2 as YNFKEQ. Written as DNA, the CDR3 is TGTGCCAGCAGCCAGTTGGGACTTCCTTCAAGCACAGATACGCAGTATTTT. Encoded protein: CASSQLGLPSSTDTQYF.

This chain joins TRBV3-1 (or the pseudogene TRBV3-2) and TRBJ2-5; no firm D call. The CDR3 loop spans 13 amino acids. The germline V and J ends were trimmed by 0 bases and 5 bases, with 7 bases remaining between them. CDR1 and CDR2 from the germline V gene are LGHDT and YNNKEL (reference sequence). CDR3 nucleotides: TGTGCCAGCAGCCAAGACCCGCGGGAGACCCAGTACTTC. This gives the protein CASSQDPRETQYF.

The chain uses TRBV30 and TRBJ2-1; possibly TRBD1 for D (7 bases). Trimming left V 6 bases short and J 5 bases short, with 14 bases between. This CDR3 has 13 amino acids. Looked up from germline, CDR1 is GTSNPN and CDR2 is SVGIG (reference sequence). The DNA of the CDR3 is TGTGCCTGTGCTCAGGGGGGAAACAATGAGCAGTTCTTC. Translation: CACAQGGNNEQFF. The whole variable domain, remainder taken from reference TRBV30 and TRBJ2-1, is SQTIHQWPATLVQPVGSPLSLECTVEGTSNPNLYWYRQAAGRGLQLLFYSVGIGQISSEVPQNLSASRPQDRQFILSSKKLLLSDSGFYLCACAQGGNNEQFFGPGTRLTVL.

The V call is TRBV28, the J call TRBJ2-7, with 7 bases aligning to TRBD1. This CDR3 spans 16 amino acids. Per germline, CDR1 MDHEN and CDR2 SYDVKM. The ends lost 5 bases at V and 2 bases at J; junction bases unmatched: 12. In nucleotides, the CDR3 is TGTGCCAGCAGTGGCCGATGGACAGGTGAAACCTACGAGCAGTACTTC. This gives the protein CASSGRWTGETYEQYF. Complete variable domain (other parts from reference TRBV28 and TRBJ2-7): DVKVTQSSRYLVKRTGEKVFLECVQDMDHENMFWYRQDPGLGLRLIYFSYDVKMKEKGDIPEGYSVSREKKERFSLILESASTNQTSMYLCASSGRWTGETYEQYFGPGTRLTVT.

This rearrangement joins TRBV27 to TRBJ1-2; maybe TRBD1 (5 bases). Between the trimmed V and J ends, which lost 2 bases and 0 bases, there was a span of 7 bases. This CDR3 region has 14 residues. The germline V gene encodes CDR1 MNHEY and CDR2 SMNVEV (reference sequence). The chain's CDR3 is CASSLTGANYGYTF. The CDR3 DNA sequence: TGTGCCAGCAGTTTAACAGGAGCTAACTATGGCTACACCTTC.

The chain carries TRBV6-1 and TRBJ2-7; TRBD1 is a possible D gene (6 bases). V was clipped by 2 bases and J by 1 base, with 12 bases between them. CDR3 length equals 15 residues. The germline CDR1 and CDR2 sequences are MNHNS and SASEGT. CDR3 DNA: TGTGCCAGCAGTGAATGGTTAGGGGGTTCCTACGAGCAGTACTTC. Translation: CASSEWLGGSYEQYF.

The V call is TRBV2, the J call TRBJ1-6; D perhaps matches TRBD1 (6 bases). Deletions cut 8 bases from V and 7 bases from J, with 12 bases between. The CDR3 has 13 residues. Germline CDR1 is SNHLY and CDR2 is FYNNEI. CDR3 in amino acids: CASEGDVNSPLHF. CDR3 nucleotides: TGTGCCAGCGAGGGGGACGTAAATTCACCCCTCCACTTT.

The CDR3 nucleotides read TGTGCCAGTAGTGATCTTCGAGGAACAGAGCAGTACTTC. It is translated as CASSDLRGTEQYF. The chain combines TRBV19 with TRBJ2-7; no reliable D call. With 5 bases removed from V and 7 bases from J, the gap between germline ends came to 15 bases. The CDR3 length is 13 residues. The germline gives CDR1 LNHDA, CDR2 SQIVND (reference sequence).

V usage is TRBV19 and J usage is TRBJ1-6; TRBD1 might be the D (6 bases). The germline gives CDR1 LNHDA, CDR2 SQIVND (reference sequence). The CDR3 has 14 residues. Trimming left V 3 bases short and J 8 bases short, with 11 bases between. The CDR3 reads CASSMYREYSPLHF. The CDR3 DNA sequence: TGTGCCAGTAGTATGTACAGGGAGTATTCACCCCTCCACTTT.

The chain combines TRBV18 with TRBJ1-5, with TRBD1 as a possible D gene (5 bases). The germline V and J ends were trimmed by 3 bases and 5 bases, with 8 bases remaining between them. This CDR3 has 13 amino acids. Germline CDR1 KGHSH, CDR2 LQKENI. As DNA, the CDR3 is TGTGCCAGCTCACCCAGGGAGGATCAGCCCCAGCATTTT. Amino acid sequence: CASSPREDQPQHF.

The rearrangement links TRBV5-1 to TRBJ1-4; TRBD1 matches at 8 bases. The V gene end was trimmed by 3 bases and the J gene end by 0 bases; junction bases not matched to a gene: 7. The germline V gene encodes CDR1 SGHRS and CDR2 YFSETQ. The CDR3 is 17 residues long. The CDR3 loop is CASSYDRGHPTNEKLFF. Written as DNA, the CDR3 is TGCGCCAGCAGCTACGACAGGGGCCACCCAACTAATGAAAAACTGTTTTTT.

This clone occurred once. V and J are TRBV10-1 and TRBJ2-7; no clear D. V was clipped by 2 bases and J by 2 bases, with 10 bases between them. This CDR3 spans 14 amino acids. The germline V gene has CDR1 WNHNN and CDR2 SYGVQD (reference sequence). CDR3 residues: CASSEDSATYEQYF. CDR3 nucleotide sequence: TGCGCCAGCAGTGAGGACTCAGCGACCTACGAGCAGTACTTC.

The J gene is TRBJ1-6, the V gene TRBV3-1 (or the pseudogene TRBV3-2); D perhaps matches TRBD1 (6 bases). With 4 bases removed from V and 8 bases from J, the gap between germline ends came to 21 bases. The CDR3 consists of 17 residues. Germline CDR1 and CDR2: LGHDT and YNNKEL (reference sequence). The CDR3 DNA follows: TGTGCCAGCAGCCGACGCGTTAAACAGGGAGTACATTCACCCCTCCACTTT. Translation gives CASSRRVKQGVHSPLHF.

The rearrangement links TRBV29-1 to TRBJ2-3, with 7 bases lining up with TRBD2. Trimming removed 3 bases from V and 1 base from J; junction bases left unmatched: 1. The germline CDR1 and CDR2 sequences are SQVTM and ANQGSEA. The CDR3 loop spans 13 amino acids. CDR3 sequence: CSVEAGGTDTQYF. The CDR3 region has the DNA TGCAGCGTTGAGGCGGGGGGCACAGATACGCAGTATTTT.

The genes are TRBV5-1 and TRBJ2-1; 12 positions agree with TRBD2. V lost 0 bases to trimming and J lost 10 bases; unmatched junction nucleotides: 2. This CDR3 has 14 residues. Germline V CDR1 and CDR2: SGHRS, YFSETQ. CDR3 bases: TGCGCCAGCAGCTTGGACGGACTAGCGGGGGAGCAGTTCTTC. Protein: CASSLDGLAGEQFF.

J is TRBJ1-5 and V is TRBV18; TRBD1 is a possible D gene (5 bases). Germline V gene sequence: CDR1 KGHSH, CDR2 LQKENI. V gave up 5 bases and J gave up 0 bases, with 17 bases separating them. This CDR3 is 17 amino acids long. The CDR3 sequence is CASSSAGSSYSNQPQHF. In DNA form, the CDR3 reads TGTGCCAGCTCATCAGCAGGGTCTTCCTATAGCAATCAGCCCCAGCATTTT.